Given below is one T cell receptor beta chain in context. Its antigen is currently not known. The record has no base qualities; no much larger clone is one base away. This specimen belongs to a study of T cells after yellow fever vaccination (dated by TCRdb to the late 2010s). As for the study more broadly: Libraries from fractions with low cell numbers were prepared with the SMART-Seq v4 Ultra Low Input RNA kit. To track T-cell clones before and after primary and booster YFV17D yellow fever vaccination, bulk TCR alpha and beta repertoires were sequenced longitudinally. Two healthy male donors made up the cohort, one aged 18 to 29 years and the other aged 30 to 40 years. Blood samples were taken at several timepoints before and after primary and secondary immunization, and bulk PBMC replicates and cell subsets were isolated.

Synthesis of TCR cDNA relied on 5'RACE template switching, a step that introduced a universal primer site along with unique molecular identifiers. Priming for cDNA synthesis came from both the TCR alpha and TCR beta constant segments. Library amplification used two PCR steps, and the second PCR step added sample barcodes and sequencing adapters. Sequencing of the libraries was done on either Illumina HiSeq 2500 (2x100 bp) or NovaSeq (2x150 bp). As for how the authors treated the data: MIGEC handled demultiplexing of reads and collapsing into UMI consensus sequences, while MiXCR performed V(D)J alignment. Vaccine-responding clonotypes were defined with edgeR using replicate PBMC samples, requiring FDR below 0.01 and a log2 fold change above 5 up to day 15. CD4 or CD8 identity was assigned to each bulk clonotype according to whether the clonotype was present at higher abundance in the sequenced CD4 repertoire or the sequenced CD8 repertoire. TCRdb reworked the public reads: Q25 trimming with fastp, MiXCR clone assembly, productive beta chains retained. CDR3 protein duplicates are merged, each entry listing the most common genes and DNA. In this record, the V and J calls reflect TCRdb's handling and not the investigators' own analysis. The table for this sample lists about 630,000 distinct CDR3 sequences; 10% to 15% of them were counted only once. The ten largest clones add up to under 15% of the sample.

Results and caveats for the whole study, not just this receptor: Computational filtering was required because FACS-sorted repertoires could contain abundant contaminating clonotypes from the bulk population. After the booster, most clones that had expanded after primary vaccination were detected again (around 97% of CD4 and around nine tenths of CD8), suggesting broad maintenance of memory. Compared with the primary T-cell response, the secondary T-cell response was weaker but faster, peaking on day 5 rather than day 15. Because only a couple of donors were included in the study, the extent to which the findings can be generalized is limited. A small fraction of clonotypes showed up in both the CD4 and CD8 compartments, probably as a result of convergent recombination.

The treatment or condition label of this sample denotes: live attenuated yellow fever vaccine strain. At each blood-draw timepoint, two biological replicates of bulk PBMCs were collected. A standard Ficoll-Paque protocol was used to isolate PBMCs from peripheral blood. TriZol was used to extract RNA from bulk PBMCs, CD4 and CD8 fractions, and dextramer-positive and dextramer-negative fractions. The source is a man aged 25-45 years who received the YFV17D yellow fever vaccine. Source: PBMCs, taken on the day of the yellow fever booster vaccination.

The DNA is as follows: TGTGCCAGCAGTAGACAGGGGGAACAGCCCCAGCATTTT. Translated, it gives CASSRQGEQPQHF. Recombination linked TRBV2 to TRBJ1-5, and TRBD1 matches 9 of the central bases. The germline V gene specifies SNHLY as CDR1 and FYNNEI as CDR2. The CDR3 runs 13 amino acids, cysteine and phenylalanine included. CDR3 DNA is the only sequence kept; it has 39 bases, read in frame from the first base. Trimming removed 5 bases from V and 7 bases from J; the gene matches leave 3 bases unexplained. The CDR3, completed at both ends by the reference TRBV2 and TRBJ1-5 genes, gives the full variable domain EPEVTQTPSHQVTQMGQEVILRCVPISNHLYFYWYRQILGQKVEFLVSFYNNEISEKSEIFDDQFSVERPDGSNFTLKIRSTKLEDSAMYFCASSRQGEQPQHFGDGTRLSIL.